Listed here are 20 T cell receptor beta chains from one sample, sequenced in a study of CXCR3-negative and CXCR3-positive naive CD8 T cells. With UMI labels, 5' RACE was used to prepare the TRB cDNA libraries. TCRdb reanalyzed the 5' RACE reads, giving one entry per CDR3 protein sequence and no DNA. Its table records some 130,000 distinct CDR3 sequences. Sequenced input: naive CXCR3- CD8+ T cells from blood. The sample's subset: CD45RO-CCR7+CD27+CD95- naive CD8+ T cells lacking CXCR3 (TNR3-). The receptors here all came from a human donor in good health. Some clones in this sample may be carry-over from other donors' samples.

The gene calls are TRBV3-1 and TRBJ2-1. Germline-derived CDR1 and CDR2 are LGHDT and YNNKEL (reference sequence). The CDR3 consists of 15 residues. The CDR3 sequence is CASSQDFLASNEQFF.

The genes are TRBV7-9 and TRBJ2-7; TCRdb reports TRBD1, a call that lacks DNA to check it against. CDR1 is SEHNR, CDR2 FQNEAQ, per germline (reference sequence). This CDR3 has 14 residues. This CDR3 is CASSLPGHNYEQYF.

The chain uses TRBV28 and TRBJ2-2; the TCRdb call, TRBD1, lacks DNA for checking. This CDR3 has 16 amino acids. The germline V gene encodes CDR1 MDHEN and CDR2 SYDVKM. This chain's CDR3 is CASRPLPGTNTGELFF. Full variable domain (missing parts from reference TRBV28 and TRBJ2-2): DVKVTQSSRYLVKRTGEKVFLECVQDMDHENMFWYRQDPGLGLRLIYFSYDVKMKEKGDIPEGYSVSREKKERFSLILESASTNQTSMYLCASRPLPGTNTGELFFGEGSRLTVL.

The chain uses TRBV4-3 and TRBJ1-1; TCRdb returns TRBD1, unconfirmable since there is no DNA. This CDR3 has 15 residues. Germline CDR1 is LGHNA and CDR2 is YSLEER. The CDR3 region is CASSQDVTGGTEAFF.

This chain connects TRBV15 to TRBJ2-3. Per the germline V gene, CDR1 is LNHNV and CDR2 is YYDKDF (reference sequence). The CDR3 has 17 residues. The CDR3 sequence: CATSDDPLGIDTDTQYF. The full variable domain, with the rest looked up from reference TRBV15 and TRBJ2-3, is DAMVIQNPRYQVTQFGKPVTLSCSQTLNHNVMYWYQQKSSQAPKLLFHYYDKDFNNEADTPDNFQSRRPNTSFCFLDIRSPGLGDTAMYLCATSDDPLGIDTDTQYFGPGTRLTVL.

J is TRBJ2-7 and V is TRBV19; TCRdb's D call of TRBD1 is untestable without DNA. The germline CDR1 and CDR2 sequences are LNHDA and SQIVND (reference sequence). This CDR3 comprises 13 residues. The CDR3 reads CASSILPGLEQYF.

The V and J genes are TRBV3-1 and TRBJ2-7; TCRdb selects TRBD2, and the lack of DNA leaves this call unchecked. The CDR3 is made up of 17 amino acids. Germline lookup yields CDR1 LGHDT and CDR2 YNNKEL (reference sequence). The CDR3: CASSQEGFASASYEQYF.

V is TRBV19 and J is TRBJ2-7; TCRdb lists TRBD2, though no DNA is available to test this call. Germline V gene sequence: CDR1 LNHDA, CDR2 SQIVND (reference sequence). The CDR3 has 15 amino acids. CDR3: CASSGGVYLSYEQYF.

The chain has TRBV29-1 and TRBJ2-7; the TRBD1 assignment by TCRdb is unverifiable without DNA. The germline CDR1 and CDR2 sequences are SQVTM and ANQGSEA. The CDR3 is 14 residues long. The chain's CDR3 is CSVLRDNGAYEQYF.

J is TRBJ1-1 and V is TRBV24-1; TCRdb lists TRBD1, though no DNA is available to test this call. Looked up from germline, CDR1 is KGHDR and CDR2 is SFDVKD. The CDR3 is made up of 18 amino acids. CDR3 region: CATSDLPTSGRVNTEAFF.

This rearrangement joins TRBV12-3 or TRBV12-4 to TRBJ1-5. The CDR3 runs to 14 residues. CDR3 residues: CASSLLAENQPQHF.

The chain employs TRBV20-1 and TRBJ2-3; TCRdb lists TRBD2, though no DNA is available to test this call. The V gene's germline CDR1 is DFQATT and CDR2 SNEGSKA (reference sequence). The CDR3 runs 16 residues. This CDR3 reads CSARAVGSWSTDTQYF.

V usage is TRBV7-9 and J usage is TRBJ2-7; the TCRdb call, TRBD1, lacks DNA for checking. The germline V gene encodes CDR1 SEHNR and CDR2 FQNEAQ (reference sequence). The CDR3 has 14 amino acids. CDR3 in amino acids: CASSSLDGGYEQYF.

The gene calls are TRBV7-9 and TRBJ1-4; with no DNA, the TCRdb D assignment of TRBD1 cannot be verified. The CDR3 has 17 amino acids. The V gene's germline CDR1 is SEHNR and CDR2 FQNEAQ (reference sequence). The CDR3 here is CASSPSGQIGANEKLFF.

The V call is TRBV29-1, the J call TRBJ1-2; TCRdb gives TRBD1 as the D gene, but with no DNA this cannot be confirmed. Per the germline V gene, CDR1 is SQVTM and CDR2 is ANQGSEA. The CDR3 extends over 14 amino acids. The chain's CDR3 is CRKPEQGCSYGYTF.

This chain uses TRBV7-3 with TRBJ2-5; TCRdb proposes TRBD1, but this gene call is untestable without DNA. Germline CDR1 and CDR2: SGHTA and FQGTGA. The CDR3 contains 14 residues. The CDR3 region is CASSLTGGRETQYF. The full variable domain, with the rest looked up from reference TRBV7-3 and TRBJ2-5, is GAGVSQTPSNKVTEKGKYVELRCDPISGHTALYWYRQSLGQGPEFLIYFQGTGAADDSGLPNDRFFAVRPEGSVSTLKIQRTERGDSAVYLCASSLTGGRETQYFGPGTRLLVL.

The rearrangement joins TRBV9 to TRBJ2-5; TCRdb gives TRBD1 as the D gene, but with no DNA this cannot be confirmed. Germline V lookup: CDR1 SGDLS, CDR2 YYNGEE. The CDR3 spans 15 residues. The CDR3 is CASSVSGGPQETQYF.

The CDR3 region is CASSPDQFSGDTQYF. The V and J genes are TRBV7-3 and TRBJ2-3. CDR3 length: 15 residues. In germline, CDR1 is SGHTA, CDR2 FQGTGA.

The rearrangement joins TRBV7-9 to TRBJ2-4; TCRdb picks TRBD1, but there is no DNA to check that call. Germline assignment: CDR1 SEHNR and CDR2 FQNEAQ (reference sequence). This CDR3 is 16 amino acids long. This chain's CDR3 is CASSPRTELAKNIQYF.

The rearrangement links TRBV2 to TRBJ2-1; as DNA is missing, the TRBD2 call by TCRdb cannot be tested. There are 14 residues in the CDR3. Germline V lookup: CDR1 SNHLY, CDR2 FYNNEI. The CDR3 sequence is CASRIAGGPNEQFF.